The 4 T cell receptor beta chains presented below share a single source sample, sequenced in a study of regulatory T cells in long-lasting Graves disease. Indicated time point: newly diagnosed GD, antithyroid drugs for less than 3 months. Isolated PBMC RNA provided the starting material for the TCR library. TCR beta libraries were built with iRepertoire HTBI primers and Arm-PCR of CDR3 regions. TCRdb reprocessed the multiplex PCR reads with MiXCR, giving one entry per CDR3 protein. Here the sample spans around 250,000 distinct CDR3 sequences, 20% being singletons. Sample: peripheral blood mononuclear cells (PBMCs), taken at new diagnosis, from a patient treated with antithyroid drugs. These receptors were taken from a female donor with Graves disease.

Concerning this clonotype: This could be a read error, since a much larger clone is one nucleotide away. V usage is TRBV5-1 and J usage is TRBJ2-1; D is ambiguous. The germline gives CDR1 SGHRS, CDR2 YFSETQ. The CDR3 runs to 13 residues. Trimming removed 2 bases from V and 10 bases from J, with 13 bases in between. CDR3 sequence reads: CASSLTQSYEQFF. Written as DNA, the CDR3 is TGCGCCAGCAGCTTAACACAGTCCTACGAGCAGTTCTTC.

This clonotype was counted between two and nine times. V usage is TRBV4-3 and J usage is TRBJ2-7, with unresolved D. CDR1 is LGHNA and CDR2 is YSLEER in the germline V gene. V was clipped by 0 bases and J by 3 bases, with 12 bases between them. The CDR3 is 15 amino acids. The CDR3 DNA follows: TGCGCCAGCAGCCAAGACTTCGGCAGAATCTACGAGCAGTACTTC. It yields the protein CASSQDFGRIYEQYF.

The genes are TRBV30 and TRBJ2-6; 9 bases agree with TRBD1. Germline CDR1 is GTSNPN and CDR2 is SVGIG (reference sequence). The CDR3 spans 18 residues. V lost 4 bases and J lost 0; bases outside the gene matches: 10. The CDR3 is CAWMGPGQGISGANVLTF. The CDR3 nucleotides read TGTGCCTGGATGGGTCCGGGACAGGGAATCTCTGGGGCCAACGTCCTGACTTTC. The full variable domain, in which reference TRBV30 and TRBJ2-6 provide the parts outside the CDR3, is SQTIHQWPATLVQPVGSPLSLECTVEGTSNPNLYWYRQAAGRGLQLLFYSVGIGQISSEVPQNLSASRPQDRQFILSSKKLLLSDSGFYLCAWMGPGQGISGANVLTFGAGSRLTVL.

This clonotype was seen at least ten times. The CDR3 loop is CATRTGTYEQYF. The CDR3 DNA reads TGTGCCACCAGGACAGGCACCTACGAGCAGTACTTC. The J gene is TRBJ2-7, the V gene TRBV2; TRBD1 matches 7 bases. From germline, CDR1 is SNHLY and CDR2 FYNNEI. V trimming: 10 bases; J trimming: 2 bases; junction bases outside the gene matches: 5. This CDR3 comprises 12 residues. Complete variable domain (other parts from reference TRBV2 and TRBJ2-7): EPEVTQTPSHQVTQMGQEVILRCVPISNHLYFYWYRQILGQKVEFLVSFYNNEISEKSEIFDDQFSVERPDGSNFTLKIRSTKLEDSAMYFCATRTGTYEQYFGPGTRLTVT.